This is a list of T cell receptor beta chains from one sample in a study of cytomegalovirus exposure and HLA in healthy donors. Sequencing was performed with immunoSEQ multiplex PCR; in TCRdb, only in-frame clones are kept and a portion is missing. The data contain approximately 110,000 clones, over 75% of them seen just once; the ten biggest clones take up approximately 3.7%. Sequenced input: PBMCs. These receptors were collected from a human donor in good health. Each CDR3 is given with its conserved first and last residue. D genes are given only for firm matches. Clone size is shown for a subset of rows, as once, few, many or a class of expanded clone.

TRBJ2-1,-,TRBD2,TRBV5-4,CASAREGVNNEQFF,TGTGCCAGCGCCCGGGAGGGAGTAAACAATGAGCAGTTCTTC
TRBJ1-1,-,-,TRBV5-1,CASSVTLNTEAFF,TGCGCCAGCAGCGTAACATTGAACACTGAAGCTTTCTTT
TRBJ1-2,-,-,TRBV5-1,CASSQAPGSNYGYTF,TGCGCCAGCAGCCAAGCTCCAGGCTCTAACTATGGCTACACCTTC
TRBJ1-2,few,TRBD1,TRBV5-1,CASSLAAGQGLDGYTF,TGCGCCAGCAGCTTGGCGGCGGGACAGGGACTAGATGGCTACACCTTC
TRBJ1-2,-,-,TRBV30,CAWSSDSPNYGYTF,TGTGCCTGGAGCTCGGACAGTCCTAACTATGGCTACACCTTC
TRBJ2-1,-,-,TRBV28,CASSPRMLSSYNEQFF,TGTGCCAGCAGTCCCCGCATGCTAAGCTCCTACAATGAGCAGTTCTTC
TRBJ2-3,-,-,TRBV5-4,CASSLFPSGTDTQYF,TGTGCCAGCAGCTTGTTCCCTAGCGGCACAGATACGCAGTATTTT
TRBJ2-1,few,TRBD2,TRBV5-1,CASSPGLAALNEQFF,TGCGCCAGCAGCCCGGGACTAGCGGCGCTCAATGAGCAGTTCTTC
TRBJ2-7,-,TRBD2,TRBV9,CASSVGPGGPSYEQYF,TGTGCCAGCAGCGTAGGTCCGGGAGGCCCCTCCTACGAGCAGTACTTC
TRBJ1-2,-,-,TRBV2,CASSEDQGPGFYGYTF,TGTGCCAGCAGTGAAGACCAGGGGCCCGGATTCTATGGCTACACCTTC
TRBJ2-7,-,-,TRBV29-1,CSVMPTGKVKEQYF,TGCAGCGTGATGCCAACAGGGAAGGTAAAGGAGCAGTACTTC
TRBJ1-4,-,TRBD1,TRBV28,CASSFSQGALGEKLFF,TGTGCCAGCAGTTTTTCACAGGGGGCGCTAGGGGAAAAACTGTTTTTT
TRBJ1-5,-,TRBD1,TRBV5-6,CASSYGQGKNQPQHF,TGTGCCAGCAGCTACGGACAGGGGAAAAATCAGCCCCAGCATTTT
TRBJ2-2,few,-,TRBV18,CASSPRGGELFF,TGTGCCAGCTCACCCCGCGGTGGGGAGCTGTTTTTT
TRBJ2-2,-,TRBD1,TRBV5-6,CASSLLAGGARGTGELFF,TGTGCCAGCAGCTTGCTGGCAGGGGGCGCGAGGGGCACCGGGGAGCTGTTTTTT
TRBJ2-2,few,-,TRBV21-1,CASSKALVRTGTTGELFF,TGTGCCAGCAGCAAAGCGTTGGTAAGGACAGGGACCACCGGGGAGCTGTTTTTT
TRBJ2-1,-,-,TRBV28,CASESSVNPNNEQFF,TGTGCCAGCGAGTCGTCGGTTAATCCCAACAATGAGCAGTTCTTC
TRBJ2-7,-,TRBD1,TRBV9,CASSVQDRSYEQYF,TGTGCCAGCAGCGTTCAGGACAGGAGCTACGAGCAGTACTTC
TRBJ1-1,once,-,TRBV5-1,CASSRGDVGGITEAFF,TGCGCCAGCAGCCGGGGCGACGTGGGGGGTATCACTGAAGCTTTCTTT
TRBJ1-3,-,-,TRBV7-9,CASSLGGFGRGLAGNTIYF,TGTGCCAGCAGCTTAGGGGGGTTCGGGAGAGGACTTGCTGGAAACACCATATATTTT
TRBJ1-2,-,-,TRBV27,CASSLTHFNYGYTF,TGTGCCAGCAGTTTAACACATTTTAACTATGGCTACACCTTC
TRBJ2-5,-,TRBD2,TRBV9,CASSVGLAGTLGGETQYF,TGTGCCAGCAGCGTAGGGCTAGCGGGAACCCTTGGGGGGGAGACCCAGTACTTC
TRBJ2-5,-,TRBD1,TRBV5-6,CASSWTGAETQYF,TGTGCCAGCAGCTGGACAGGGGCAGAGACCCAGTACTTC
TRBJ1-5,-,TRBD1,TRBV6-5,CASSSSGTGGQPQHF,TGTGCCAGCAGCTCCTCCGGGACAGGGGGTCAGCCCCAGCATTTT
TRBJ2-1,-,TRBD1,TRBV6-1,CASSDSGTGYNEQFF,TGTGCCAGCAGTGATTCCGGGACAGGCTACAATGAGCAGTTCTTC
TRBJ2-7,few,-,TRBV15,CATSRDRGYEQYF,TGTGCCACCAGCAGAGATAGGGGCTACGAGCAGTACTTC
TRBJ2-3,-,-,TRBV6-4,CASSETGEGTDTQYF,TGTGCCAGCAGTGAGACGGGAGAGGGCACAGATACGCAGTATTTT
TRBJ2-7,-,TRBD1,TRBV11-3,CASSPSGTGDRYEQYF,TGTGCCAGCAGCCCCAGTGGGACAGGGGATCGCTACGAGCAGTACTTC
TRBJ1-4,-,-,TRBV27,CASSLLQDNEKLFF,TGTGCCAGCAGTTTGTTGCAGGATAATGAAAAACTGTTTTTT
TRBJ1-1,-,-,TRBV5-6,CASSFRKEYGLTEAFF,TGTGCCAGCAGCTTCCGGAAGGAGTATGGTCTTACTGAAGCTTTCTTT
TRBJ1-1,-,-,TRBV9,CASSVTDSTEAFF,TGTGCCAGCAGCGTTACCGACTCCACTGAAGCTTTCTTT
TRBJ2-7,-,-,TRBV11-3,CASSLGAPGRGSYEQYF,TGTGCCAGCAGCTTAGGAGCCCCGGGGAGAGGCTCCTACGAGCAGTACTTC
TRBJ2-3,-,-,TRBV10-1,CASSDAQKDTQYF,TGCGCCAGCAGTGATGCCCAGAAGGATACGCAGTATTTT
TRBJ1-6,-,-,TRBV5-1,CASSLAGGFGQNSPLHF,TGTGCCAGCAGCTTGGCGGGAGGGTTCGGTCAGAATTCACCCCTCCACTTT
TRBJ2-5,few,TRBD2,TRBV5-1,CASSWGGGDVETQYF,TGCGCCAGCAGCTGGGGCGGGGGAGACGTGGAGACCCAGTACTTC
TRBJ2-5,-,TRBD2,TRBV11-2,CASSLGSGRASGETQYF,TGTGCCAGCAGCTTAGGGAGCGGGAGAGCGTCCGGGGAGACCCAGTACTTC
TRBJ1-1,-,-,TRBV7-3,CASSLQGLSTEAFF,TGTGCCAGCAGCTTACAGGGTTTGAGCACTGAAGCTTTCTTT
TRBJ2-5,-,TRBD2,TRBV5-1,CASSLYGRGETQYF,TGCGCCAGCAGCTTGTACGGGAGGGGGGAGACCCAGTACTTC
TRBJ1-2,few,TRBD1,TRBV7-9,CASSLLTTGALYGYTF,TGTGCCAGCAGCTTATTAACAACAGGGGCTCTCTATGGCTACACCTTC
TRBJ2-7,-,TRBD1,TRBV5-1,CASSSTGGPSYEQYF,TGCGCCAGCAGCTCGACAGGGGGCCCCTCCTACGAGCAGTACTTC
TRBJ1-2,-,TRBD1,TRBV4-1,CASSQEQGWTNYGYTF,TGCGCCAGCAGCCAAGAACAGGGGTGGACTAACTATGGCTACACCTTC
TRBJ1-2,once,TRBD1,TRBV5-1,CASSVQGDFNYGYTF,TGCGCCAGCAGCGTGCAGGGGGATTTTAACTATGGCTACACCTTC
TRBJ1-1,-,TRBD1,TRBV4-1,CASSYLLQGAEGEAFF,TGCGCCAGCAGTTACCTTCTCCAGGGGGCTGAGGGTGAAGCTTTCTTT